The next 29 T cell receptor beta chains were all read from a single sample in a study of T cells of healthy individuals. MiXCR, run by TCRdb on the 5' RACE reads, gives a single entry per CDR3 protein. The sample includes under 70,000 distinct CDR3 sequences, approximately 14% of them seen just once. The receptors shown here come from a human donor in good health.

The chain couples TRBV6-1 to TRBJ2-1; 13 bases map to TRBD2. The ends lost 6 bases at V and 0 bases at J; junction bases unmatched: 8. CDR3 size: 18 residues. Germline-derived CDR1 and CDR2 are MNHNS and SASEGT. CDR3 loop: CASRRTSGRGSSYNEQFF. The CDR3 bases are TGTGCCAGCAGGAGGACTAGCGGGAGAGGAAGCTCCTACAATGAGCAGTTCTTC.

The gene calls are TRBV27 and TRBJ2-2, with D uncertain. Between the trimmed V and J ends, which lost 1 base and 5 bases, there was a span of 5 bases. Per germline, CDR1 MNHEY and CDR2 SMNVEV (reference sequence). This CDR3 has 13 residues. The CDR3 sequence is CASSLWETGELFF. In DNA form, the CDR3 reads TGTGCCAGCAGTTTATGGGAAACCGGGGAGCTGTTTTTT.

The gene calls are TRBV20-1 and TRBJ2-2, with TRBD2 matching over 13 bases. The CDR3 totals 15 residues. The V gene end was trimmed by 5 bases and the J gene end by 7 bases; junction bases not matched to a gene: 7. Germline V gene lookup returns CDR1 DFQATT and CDR2 SNEGSKA (reference sequence). DNA for the CDR3: TGCAGTGCTCGGACTAGCGGGAGATACGGCGGGGAGCTGTTTTTT. Its protein product is CSARTSGRYGGELFF.

V is TRBV12-3 or TRBV12-4 and J is TRBJ2-3, with 8 bases matching TRBD1. This CDR3 comprises 14 residues. V lost 9 bases to trimming and J lost 6 bases; unmatched junction nucleotides: 11. The CDR3 protein is CASRPAGGRDTQYF. CDR3 bases: TGTGCCAGTCGTCCCGCAGGGGGCCGGGATACGCAGTATTTT.

This clonotype came up a few times. V gene TRBV11-1 combines with J gene TRBJ2-7; 10 bases are shared with TRBD2. Per germline, CDR1 SGHAT and CDR2 FQDESV (reference sequence). The CDR3 runs to 14 residues. The V segment lost 5 bases and the J segment 7 bases; nucleotides outside the gene matches: 8. The CDR3 reads CASSPGTSAWEQYF. The CDR3 nucleotides are TGTGCCAGCAGCCCCGGGACTAGCGCTTGGGAGCAGTACTTC.

The V call is TRBV20-1, the J call TRBJ2-7, with D perhaps TRBD2 (6 bases). With 5 bases removed from V and 4 bases from J, the gap between germline ends came to 18 bases. The CDR3 length is 14 residues. The V gene's germline CDR1 is DFQATT and CDR2 SNEGSKA (reference sequence). The CDR3 protein is CSAHSGTGMYEQYF. CDR3 nucleotide sequence: TGCAGTGCTCATTCTGGGACTGGTATGTACGAGCAGTACTTC.

This clonotype was observed a few times. This chain joins TRBV6-6 and TRBJ1-2, with 8 bases identical to TRBD1. The V gene's germline CDR1 is MNHNY and CDR2 SVGAGI (reference sequence). The CDR3 extends over 15 amino acids. V lost 0 bases and J lost 8; bases outside the gene matches: 8. The CDR3 nucleotides read TGTGCCAGCAGTTACTCGGGACAGGACTTGAAGGGCTACACCTTC. Translating gives CASSYSGQDLKGYTF.

In this sample, this clonotype turned up once. The chain is built from TRBV6-1 and TRBJ2-2, with D maybe TRBD1 (5 bases). Germline loops: CDR1 MNHNS, CDR2 SASEGT. CDR3 size: 14 residues. Trimming stripped 0 bases from V and 7 bases from J, with 9 bases between. The CDR3 nucleotides read TGTGCCAGCAGTGAAGCGAAGGGGATCGGGGAGCTGTTTTTT. It translates to CASSEAKGIGELFF.

This clonotype was counted at least ten times. The chain has TRBV7-8 and TRBJ1-5, with TRBD1 matching 7 bases. Trimming took 1 base from V and 7 from J; bases not matched to a gene: 7. Germline loops: CDR1 SGHVS, CDR2 FQNEAQ. CDR3 length equals 15 residues. For the CDR3, the DNA is TGTGCCAGCAGCTTAGGACAGGGAGTAGGGCAGCCCCAGCATTTT. Its protein is CASSLGQGVGQPQHF. Using reference TRBV7-8 and TRBJ1-5 for the parts outside the CDR3, the full variable domain is GAGVSQSPRYKVAKRGQDVALRCDPISGHVSLFWYQQALGQGPEFLTYFQNEAQLDKSGLPSDRFFAERPEGSVSTLKIQRTQQEDSAVYLCASSLGQGVGQPQHFGDGTRLSIL.

In its sample, this clonotype was seen many times. The chain combines TRBV29-1 with TRBJ1-3; D is unresolved. V gave up 0 bases and J gave up 2 bases, with 8 bases separating them. The CDR3 is made up of 14 amino acids. Germline loops: CDR1 SQVTM, CDR2 ANQGSEA. The CDR3 coding sequence is TGCAGCGTTGAAGATGGAAGGGCTGGAAACACCATATATTTT. Translated, it gives CSVEDGRAGNTIYF. Using reference TRBV29-1 and TRBJ1-3 for the parts outside the CDR3, the full variable domain is SAVISQKPSRDICQRGTSLTIQCQVDSQVTMMFWYRQQPGQSLTLIATANQGSEATYESGFVIDKFPISRPNLTFSTLTVSNMSPEDSSIYLCSVEDGRAGNTIYFGEGSWLTVV.

The chain is built from TRBV29-1 and TRBJ1-1, with D possibly TRBD1 on 5 matching bases. The CDR3 has 12 residues. CDR1 SQVTM and CDR2 ANQGSEA come from the germline V gene. The V gene lost 7 bases and the J gene lost 8 bases, with 17 bases spanning the gap. This CDR3 is CSGLRGIGEAFF. The CDR3 DNA reads as TGCAGCGGCTTAAGGGGTATCGGGGAAGCTTTCTTT.

This rearrangement joins TRBV10-2 to TRBJ2-7, with TRBD1 identical over 8 bases. The ends lost 7 bases at V and 1 base at J; junction bases unmatched: 6. CDR1 is WSHSY, CDR2 SAAADI, per germline. This CDR3 spans 14 amino acids. The CDR3 loop reads CASIGTGGSYEQYF. The CDR3 DNA follows: TGCGCCAGCATTGGGACAGGCGGTTCCTACGAGCAGTACTTC.

The genes are TRBV29-1 and TRBJ2-7; TRBD1 aligns across 8 bases. The CDR3 sequence is 12 residues long. The trim removed 4 bases at V and 7 bases at J, leaving 6 bases unmatched. The germline V gene has CDR1 SQVTM and CDR2 ANQGSEA. Here the CDR3 reads CSVGQGAEEQYF. CDR3 nucleotide sequence: TGCAGCGTTGGCCAGGGGGCGGAAGAGCAGTACTTC.

The sample holds many counts of this clonotype. The V call is TRBV11-2, the J call TRBJ2-3; 11 bases line up with TRBD2. V lost 0 bases to trimming and J lost 3 bases; unmatched junction nucleotides: 2. Germline CDR1 reads SGHAT; CDR2 reads FQNNGV. The CDR3 runs 16 residues. The CDR3, as DNA: TGTGCCAGCAGCTTAGATCTAGCGGGAGGTACAGATACGCAGTATTTT. Protein sequence: CASSLDLAGGTDTQYF.

There are many counts of this clonotype. The gene calls are TRBV7-2 and TRBJ2-3, with unresolved D. CDR3 size: 12 residues. V lost 6 bases, J lost 2 bases, and 6 bases lay in between. Germline V CDR1 and CDR2: SGHTA, FQGNSA. The CDR3 loop reads CASSRDTDTQYF. DNA of the CDR3: TGTGCCAGCAGTCGTGACACAGATACGCAGTATTTT.

This clonotype has a count of ten or more. The chain uses TRBV29-1 and TRBJ2-1; D tentatively reads TRBD1 or TRBD2 (5 bases each). Germline V gene data show CDR1 as SQVTM and CDR2 as ANQGSEA. The CDR3 is 12 residues long. With 7 bases removed from V and 6 bases from J, the gap between germline ends came to 13 bases. The CDR3 reads CSGLRDPNEQFF. CDR3 in DNA: TGCAGCGGGTTAAGGGACCCCAATGAGCAGTTCTTC.

This clonotype was found many times. The chain combines TRBV7-2 with TRBJ2-7, with D possibly matching TRBD2 (6 bases). Germline V gene lookup returns CDR1 SGHTA and CDR2 FQGNSA. This CDR3 is built from 14 residues. The V gene lost 4 bases and the J gene lost 4 bases, with 14 bases spanning the gap. CDR3 in amino acids: CASSSLPGTYEQYF. CDR3 DNA sequence: TGTGCCAGCAGCTCTCTTCCGGGGACTTACGAGCAGTACTTC.

This clonotype has a count of ten or more. The V gene is TRBV7-3, the J gene TRBJ2-1; D uncertain. CDR3 length equals 13 residues. Germline loops: CDR1 SGHTA, CDR2 FQGTGA. The V and J ends lost 2 bases and 5 bases respectively, with 7 bases between them. DNA for the CDR3: TGTGCCAGCAGCTTAGGGATTAACAATGAGCAGTTCTTC. Its translation: CASSLGINNEQFF.

This chain connects TRBV10-2 to TRBJ2-1; possibly TRBD1 for D (5 bases). The CDR3 runs 15 residues. CDR1 and CDR2 (germline): WSHSY, SAAADI. The V end lost 3 bases, the J end lost 5 bases, and 14 bases lay between the germline ends. CDR3 sequence reads: CASSDQGRRDNEQFF. The CDR3 region has the DNA TGCGCCAGCAGTGATCAGGGTCGGAGAGACAATGAGCAGTTCTTC.

The chain couples TRBV20-1 to TRBJ2-2; 9 bases fit TRBD1. This CDR3 comprises 17 residues. From germline, CDR1 is DFQATT and CDR2 SNEGSKA (reference sequence). The junction had 9 bases not matched to a gene; V was cut back by 0 bases and J by 4 bases. The CDR3 nucleotides are TGCAGTGCTAGAGATGACCACAGGGGGCTCGCCACCGGGGAGCTGTTTTTT. Its protein product is CSARDDHRGLATGELFF.

In this sample, this clonotype turned up a few times. The chain combines TRBV7-2 with TRBJ2-2; TRBD1 is a possible D gene (5 bases). The CDR3 sequence is 17 residues long. Trimming cost V 0 bases and J 4 bases, with 15 bases left between them. The germline V gene encodes CDR1 SGHTA and CDR2 FQGNSA. CDR3 coding DNA: TGTGCCAGCAGCTTAGCGACAGCCCGGCGAGGCACCGGGGAGCTGTTTTTT. Translation gives CASSLATARRGTGELFF. Using reference TRBV7-2 and TRBJ2-2 for the parts outside the CDR3, the full variable domain is GAGVSQSPSNKVTEKGKDVELRCDPISGHTALYWYRQSLGQGLEFLIYFQGNSAPDKSGLPSDRFSAERTGGSVSTLTIQRTQQEDSAVYLCASSLATARRGTGELFFGEGSRLTVL.

This clonotype was seen repeatedly, ten times or more. V usage is TRBV5-1 and J usage is TRBJ2-3; D not resolved. Trimming removed 4 bases at V and 4 bases at J, with 10 bases between. This CDR3 region has 13 residues. CDR1 and CDR2 from the germline V gene are SGHRS and YFSETQ. The CDR3 region is CASSLRRADTQYF. CDR3 in DNA: TGCGCCAGCAGCCTAAGAAGGGCAGATACGCAGTATTTT.

This clonotype was seen repeatedly, ten times or more. This chain uses TRBV9 with TRBJ1-1, with D possibly matching TRBD1 (5 bases). Trimming removed 0 bases from V and 6 bases from J, with 18 bases in between. Germline lookup yields CDR1 SGDLS and CDR2 YYNGEE. The CDR3 is 16 amino acids. This CDR3 reads CASSVAQVPSSAEAFF. CDR3 DNA: TGTGCCAGCAGCGTAGCACAGGTGCCTTCGTCCGCTGAAGCTTTCTTT.

This clonotype was seen at least ten times. The rearrangement joins TRBV6-2 or TRBV6-3 to TRBJ1-1; D is unclear. This CDR3 is 12 amino acids long. V was pared by 4 bases and J by 5 bases, with 8 bases between. Germline V gives CDR1 MNHEY, CDR2 SVGEGT. CDR3 nucleotide sequence: TGTGCCAGCAGTTTGTGGGAGACTGAAGCTTTCTTT. This sequence encodes CASSLWETEAFF.

This clonotype was detected ten times or more. The chain is built from TRBV21-1 and TRBJ1-5. TRBV21-1 is deemed a pseudogene. There are 16 residues in the CDR3. The CDR3 coding sequence is TGTGCCAGCAGCAAAAAAGGGTTTCCAAAGAATCAGCCCCAGCATTTT. Amino acids: CASSKKGFPKNQPQHF.

V gene TRBV19 combines with J gene TRBJ2-7; 10 bases line up with TRBD1. The CDR3 extends over 14 amino acids. The germline V gene encodes CDR1 LNHDA and CDR2 SQIVND (reference sequence). V shed 6 bases and J 2 bases; nucleotides not matched to a gene: 4. The CDR3 protein is CASSGQGDAYEQYF. CDR3 nucleotides: TGTGCCAGTAGCGGACAGGGGGACGCCTACGAGCAGTACTTC. Complete variable domain (other parts from reference TRBV19 and TRBJ2-7): DGGITQSPKYLFRKEGQNVTLSCEQNLNHDAMYWYRQDPGQGLRLIYYSQIVNDFQKGDIAEGYSVSREKKESFPLTVTSAQKNPTAFYLCASSGQGDAYEQYFGPGTRLTVT.

V usage is TRBV20-1 and J usage is TRBJ2-4; no definite D call. The ends were cut back, 5 bases at V and 5 bases at J, with 16 bases in the middle. There are 14 residues in the CDR3. Germline CDR1 and CDR2: DFQATT and SNEGSKA (reference sequence). As DNA, the CDR3 is TGCAGTGCTCCCGGTGAGCCTCCGGAAAACATTCAGTACTTC. Protein product: CSAPGEPPENIQYF.

This clonotype was seen a few times. The rearrangement links TRBV18 to TRBJ1-5; the D is unclear. CDR1 and CDR2 (germline): KGHSH, LQKENI. The CDR3 is 15 amino acids. Trimming left V 3 bases short and J 1 base short, with 10 bases between. As DNA, the CDR3 is TGTGCCAGCTCACCGGACCTGAAGAGCAATCAGCCCCAGCATTTT. It specifies CASSPDLKSNQPQHF. The variable domain in full, with the rest retrieved from reference TRBV18 and TRBJ1-5, is NAGVMQNPRHLVRRRGQEARLRCSPMKGHSHVYWYRQLPEEGLKFMVYLQKENIIDESGMPKERFSAEFPKEGPSILRIQQVVRGDSAAYFCASSPDLKSNQPQHFGDGTRLSIL.

The chain has TRBV5-1 and TRBJ2-2; 9 bases are a match to TRBD1. Germline V CDR1 and CDR2: SGHRS, YFSETQ. Unmatched junction bases numbered 2, after V lost 4 bases and J lost 1 base. The CDR3 is 15 amino acids. CDR3 in DNA: TGCGCCAGCAGCCAGGGACAGGGGAACACCGGGGAGCTGTTTTTT. This encodes CASSQGQGNTGELFF.